This T cell receptor (beta chain) is drawn from a study of cytomegalovirus exposure and HLA in healthy donors. Details on this clone: Other DNA sequences within the sample encode an identical CDR3.

CDR1 ENHRY and CDR2 SYGVKD come from the germline V gene. The CDR3 runs to 16 residues. With V trimmed by 3 bases and J by 2 bases, 3 bases remained unmatched. PCR involved 60 Vbeta and 13 Jbeta primers. The table came from immunoSEQ multiplex PCR; TCRdb's copy has only in-frame clones and leaves some out. The listing records under 200,000 clones. The source is a woman aged 18-30 years in good health and CMV-seropositive. The J gene is TRBJ2-6, the V gene TRBV10-3; 8 bases line up with TRBD1. The sample taken for sequencing was PBMCs. In nucleotides, the CDR3 is TGTGCCATCAGTGAATCAGGGGGCCCTGGGGCCAACGTCCTGACTTTC. Protein sequence: CAISESGGPGANVLTF.